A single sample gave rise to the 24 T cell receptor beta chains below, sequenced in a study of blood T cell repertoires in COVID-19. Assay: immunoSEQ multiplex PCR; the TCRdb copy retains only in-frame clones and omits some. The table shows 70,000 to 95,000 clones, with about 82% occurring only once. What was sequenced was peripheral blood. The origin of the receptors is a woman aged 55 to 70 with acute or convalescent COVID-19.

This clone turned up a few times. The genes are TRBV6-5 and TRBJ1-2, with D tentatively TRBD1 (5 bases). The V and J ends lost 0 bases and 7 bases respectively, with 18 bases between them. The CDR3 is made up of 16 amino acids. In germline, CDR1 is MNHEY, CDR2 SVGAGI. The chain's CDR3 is CASSYSMSVWGGGYTF. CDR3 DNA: TGTGCCAGCAGTTACTCGATGAGCGTCTGGGGGGGTGGCTACACCTTC.

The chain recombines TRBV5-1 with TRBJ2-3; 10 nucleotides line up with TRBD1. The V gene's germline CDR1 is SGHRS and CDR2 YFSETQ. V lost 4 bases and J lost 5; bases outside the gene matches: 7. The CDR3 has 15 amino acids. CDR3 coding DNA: TGCGCCAGCAGCAGGAACGGACAGGGGGAAGATACGCAGTATTTT. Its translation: CASSRNGQGEDTQYF.

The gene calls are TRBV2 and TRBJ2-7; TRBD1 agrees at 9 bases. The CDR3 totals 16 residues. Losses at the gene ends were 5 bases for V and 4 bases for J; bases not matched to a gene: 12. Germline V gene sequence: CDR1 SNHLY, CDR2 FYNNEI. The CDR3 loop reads CASSPQGGQGMYEQYF. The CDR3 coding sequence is TGTGCCAGCAGTCCCCAGGGGGGACAGGGAATGTACGAGCAGTACTTC.

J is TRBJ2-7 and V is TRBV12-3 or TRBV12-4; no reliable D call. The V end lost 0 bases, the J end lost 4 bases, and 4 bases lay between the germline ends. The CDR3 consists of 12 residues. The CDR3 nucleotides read TGTGCCAGCAGTTTAGCCGGGTACGAGCAGTACTTC. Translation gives CASSLAGYEQYF.

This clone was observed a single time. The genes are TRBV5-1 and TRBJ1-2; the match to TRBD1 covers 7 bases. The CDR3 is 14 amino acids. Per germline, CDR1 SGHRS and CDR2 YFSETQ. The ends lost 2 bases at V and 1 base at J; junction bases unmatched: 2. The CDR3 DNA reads TGCGCCAGCAGCTTAAGGGACAGTAACTATGGCTACACCTTC. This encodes CASSLRDSNYGYTF. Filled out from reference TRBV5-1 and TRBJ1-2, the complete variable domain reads KAGVTQTPRYLIKTRGQQVTLSCSPISGHRSVSWYQQTPGQGLQFLFEYFSETQRNKGNFPGRFSGRQFSNSRSEMNVSTLELGDSALYLCASSLRDSNYGYTFGSGTRLTVV.

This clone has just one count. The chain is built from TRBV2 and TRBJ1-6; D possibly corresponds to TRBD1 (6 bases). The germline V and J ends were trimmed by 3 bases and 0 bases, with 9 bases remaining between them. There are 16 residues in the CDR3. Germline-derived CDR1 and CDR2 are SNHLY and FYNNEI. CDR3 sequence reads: CASSEQGGSYNSPLHF. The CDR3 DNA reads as TGTGCCAGCAGTGAGCAAGGGGGCTCCTATAATTCACCCCTCCACTTT.

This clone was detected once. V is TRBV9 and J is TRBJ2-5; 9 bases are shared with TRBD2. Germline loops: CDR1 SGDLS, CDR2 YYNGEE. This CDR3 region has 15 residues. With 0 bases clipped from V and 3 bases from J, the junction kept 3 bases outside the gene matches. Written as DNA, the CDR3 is TGTGCCAGCAGCGTAGCGGCGGGGGGGAAAGAGACCCAGTACTTC. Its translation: CASSVAAGGKETQYF. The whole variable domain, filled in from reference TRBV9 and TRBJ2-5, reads DSGVTQTPKHLITATGQRVTLRCSPRSGDLSVYWYQQSLDQGLQFLIQYYNGEERAKGNILERFSAQQFPDLHSELNLSSLELGDSALYFCASSVAAGGKETQYFGPGTRLLVL.

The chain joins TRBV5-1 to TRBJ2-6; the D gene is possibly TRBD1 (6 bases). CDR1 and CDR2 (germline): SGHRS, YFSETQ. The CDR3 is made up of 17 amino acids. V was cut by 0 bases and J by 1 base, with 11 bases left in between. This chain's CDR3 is CASSLGAQGSGANVLTF. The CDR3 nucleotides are TGCGCCAGCAGCTTGGGGGCCCAGGGGTCTGGGGCCAACGTCCTGACTTTC.

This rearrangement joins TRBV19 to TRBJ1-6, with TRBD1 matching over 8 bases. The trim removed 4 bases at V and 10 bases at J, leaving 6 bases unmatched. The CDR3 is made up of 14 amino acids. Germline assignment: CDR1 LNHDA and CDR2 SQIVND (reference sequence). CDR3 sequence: CASSTDRDRSPLHF. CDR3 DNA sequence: TGTGCCAGTAGTACGGACAGGGATAGATCACCCCTCCACTTT.

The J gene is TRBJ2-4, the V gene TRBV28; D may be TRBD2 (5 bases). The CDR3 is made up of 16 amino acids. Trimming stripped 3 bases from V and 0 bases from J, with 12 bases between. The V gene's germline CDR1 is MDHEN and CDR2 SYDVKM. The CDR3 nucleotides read TGTGCCAGCAGTTTTGTCGGGAATCTAGCCAAAAACATTCAGTACTTC. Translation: CASSFVGNLAKNIQYF.

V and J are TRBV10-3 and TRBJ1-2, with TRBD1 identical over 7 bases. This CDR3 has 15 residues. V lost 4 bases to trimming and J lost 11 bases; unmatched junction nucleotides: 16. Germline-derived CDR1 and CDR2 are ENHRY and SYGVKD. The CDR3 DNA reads TGTGCCATCAGTGGGGTCAAAGCCGGGACAGCTAAGTACACCTTC. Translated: CAISGVKAGTAKYTF.

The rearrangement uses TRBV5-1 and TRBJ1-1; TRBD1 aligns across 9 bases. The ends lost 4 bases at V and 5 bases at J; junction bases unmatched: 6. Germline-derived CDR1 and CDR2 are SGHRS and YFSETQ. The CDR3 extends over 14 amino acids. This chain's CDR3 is CASSARDRVTEAFF. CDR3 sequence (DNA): TGCGCCAGCAGCGCCCGGGACAGGGTAACTGAAGCTTTCTTT.

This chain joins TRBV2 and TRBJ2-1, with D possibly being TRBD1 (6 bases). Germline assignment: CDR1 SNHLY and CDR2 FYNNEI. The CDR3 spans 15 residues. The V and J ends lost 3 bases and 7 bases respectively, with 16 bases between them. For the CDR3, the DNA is TGTGCCAGCAGTGACCGGGACAACGTTTTAAATGAGCAGTTCTTC. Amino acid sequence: CASSDRDNVLNEQFF.

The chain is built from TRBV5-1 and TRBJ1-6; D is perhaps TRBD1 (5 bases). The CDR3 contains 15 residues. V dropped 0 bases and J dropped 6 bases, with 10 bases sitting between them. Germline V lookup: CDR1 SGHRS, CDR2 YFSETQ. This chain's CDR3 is CASSLEGDANSPLHF. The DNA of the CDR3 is TGCGCCAGCAGCTTGGAAGGGGATGCTAATTCACCCCTCCACTTT.

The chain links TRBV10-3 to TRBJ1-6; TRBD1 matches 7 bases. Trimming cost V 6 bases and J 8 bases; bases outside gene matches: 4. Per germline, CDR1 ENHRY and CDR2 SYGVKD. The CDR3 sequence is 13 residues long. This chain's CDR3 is CAIRDGQDSPLHF. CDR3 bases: TGTGCCATCAGGGATGGACAGGATTCACCCCTCCACTTT.

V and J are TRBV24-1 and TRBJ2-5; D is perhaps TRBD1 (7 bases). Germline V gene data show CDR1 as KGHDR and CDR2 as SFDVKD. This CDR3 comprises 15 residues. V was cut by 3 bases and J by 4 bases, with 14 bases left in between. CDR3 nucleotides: TGTGCCACCAGTGATGGGGCAGGGGGAGGAGAGACCCAGTACTTC. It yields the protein CATSDGAGGGETQYF.

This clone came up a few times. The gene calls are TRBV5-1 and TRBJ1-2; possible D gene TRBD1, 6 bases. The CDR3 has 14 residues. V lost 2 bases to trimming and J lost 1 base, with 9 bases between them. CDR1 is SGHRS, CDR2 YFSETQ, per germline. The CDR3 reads CASSFTGFNYGYTF. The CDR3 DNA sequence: TGCGCCAGCAGCTTCACAGGGTTTAACTATGGCTACACCTTC.

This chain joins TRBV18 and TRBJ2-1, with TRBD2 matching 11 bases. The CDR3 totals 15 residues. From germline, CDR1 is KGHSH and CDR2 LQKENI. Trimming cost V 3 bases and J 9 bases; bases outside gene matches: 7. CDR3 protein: CASSPGSGGAREQFF. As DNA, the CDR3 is TGTGCCAGCTCACCGGGTAGCGGGGGGGCGCGTGAGCAGTTCTTC. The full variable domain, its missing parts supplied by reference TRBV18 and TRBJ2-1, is NAGVMQNPRHLVRRRGQEARLRCSPMKGHSHVYWYRQLPEEGLKFMVYLQKENIIDESGMPKERFSAEFPKEGPSILRIQQVVRGDSAAYFCASSPGSGGAREQFFGPGTRLTVL.

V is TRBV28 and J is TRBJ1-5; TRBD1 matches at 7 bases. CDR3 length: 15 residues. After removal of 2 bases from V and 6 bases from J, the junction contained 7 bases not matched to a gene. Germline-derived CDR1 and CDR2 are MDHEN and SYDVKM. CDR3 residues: CASSLLSGGSQPQHF. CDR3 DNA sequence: TGTGCCAGCAGTTTACTCTCAGGGGGAAGTCAGCCCCAGCATTTT.

The CDR3, as DNA: TGCGCCAGCAGCGGGGACAGGGGGCGCGGTGAAAAACTGTTTTTT. It is translated as CASSGDRGRGEKLFF. The chain joins TRBV5-1 to TRBJ1-4, with 12 nucleotides matching TRBD1. With V trimmed by 4 bases and J by 7 bases, 5 bases remained unmatched. This CDR3 is 15 amino acids long. Per the germline V gene, CDR1 is SGHRS and CDR2 is YFSETQ.

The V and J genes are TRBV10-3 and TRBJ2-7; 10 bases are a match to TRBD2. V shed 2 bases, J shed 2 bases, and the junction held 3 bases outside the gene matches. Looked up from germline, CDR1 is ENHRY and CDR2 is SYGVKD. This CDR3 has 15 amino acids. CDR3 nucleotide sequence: TGTGCCATCAGTGAGACTAGCGGGGCTGCCTACGAGCAGTACTTC. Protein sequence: CAISETSGAAYEQYF.

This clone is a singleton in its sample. In DNA form, the CDR3 reads TGTGCCTGGACGGCTGGGGGGAGGACTGAAGCTTTCTTT. Protein product: CAWTAGGRTEAFF. The chain uses TRBV30 and TRBJ1-1; D might be TRBD1 (5 bases). Trimming cost V 4 bases and J 5 bases, with 14 bases left between them. This CDR3 comprises 13 residues. From germline, CDR1 is GTSNPN and CDR2 SVGIG (reference sequence).

The CDR3 spells CASSLTVNTEAFF. The CDR3 DNA is TGTGCCAGCAGCTTAACCGTGAACACTGAAGCTTTCTTT. The chain combines TRBV7-3 with TRBJ1-1; D gene unclear. Trimming shortened V by 0 bases and J by 0 bases, and 2 bases separated the two germline ends. The CDR3 runs 13 residues. Germline CDR1 SGHTA, CDR2 FQGTGA. Full variable domain (remainder filled in from reference TRBV7-3 and TRBJ1-1): GAGVSQTPSNKVTEKGKYVELRCDPISGHTALYWYRQSLGQGPEFLIYFQGTGAADDSGLPNDRFFAVRPEGSVSTLKIQRTERGDSAVYLCASSLTVNTEAFFGQGTRLTVV.

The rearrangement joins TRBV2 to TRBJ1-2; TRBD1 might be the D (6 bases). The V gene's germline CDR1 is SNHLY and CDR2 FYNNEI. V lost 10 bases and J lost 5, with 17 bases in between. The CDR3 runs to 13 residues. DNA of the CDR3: TGTGCCACCACCCCTCAGGGGTCTTATGGCTACACCTTC. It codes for CATTPQGSYGYTF. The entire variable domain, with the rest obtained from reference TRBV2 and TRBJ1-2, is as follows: EPEVTQTPSHQVTQMGQEVILRCVPISNHLYFYWYRQILGQKVEFLVSFYNNEISEKSEIFDDQFSVERPDGSNFTLKIRSTKLEDSAMYFCATTPQGSYGYTFGSGTRLTVV.